The sample holds one count of the clone carrying this T cell receptor (beta chain). This record comes from a study of CD8+CD57+ T cells in acquired aplastic anemia. About the research overall: Sorted cells (CD4+ and CD8+) yielded DNA amounts that averaged approximately 3.2 ug.

The use of genomic DNA as template underpinned the TCR beta VDJ and CDR3 profiling. TCRdb processed the reads anew with MiXCR; each CDR3 protein has one entry. This table has around 170,000 distinct CDR3 sequences, more than 45% appearing once. Selection for sequencing was limited to patients who had shown CD8+CD57+ cell expansion by flow cytometry. Germline V gene lookup returns CDR1 ENHRY and CDR2 SYGVKD. The CDR3 has 12 residues. V dropped 2 bases and J dropped 5 bases, with 6 bases sitting between them. Source material: sorted CD4+, CD8+, or CD8+CD57+ T cells (not recorded which) from PBMCs. The chain employs TRBV10-3 and TRBJ1-2, with D hard to call. The origin of this receptor is a human donor with aplastic anemia. The CDR3 loop reads CAISEERYGYTF. The CDR3 coding sequence is TGTGCCATCAGTGAGGAGAGATATGGCTACACCTTC.